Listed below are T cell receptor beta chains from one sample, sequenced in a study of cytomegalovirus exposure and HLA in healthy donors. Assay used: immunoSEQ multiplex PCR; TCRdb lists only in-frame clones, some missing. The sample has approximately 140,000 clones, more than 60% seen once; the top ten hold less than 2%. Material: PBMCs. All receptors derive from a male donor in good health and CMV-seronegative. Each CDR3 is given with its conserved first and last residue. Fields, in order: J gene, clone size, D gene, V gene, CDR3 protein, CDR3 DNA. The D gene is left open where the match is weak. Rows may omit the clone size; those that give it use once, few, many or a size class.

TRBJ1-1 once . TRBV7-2 CASSLDMGPEAFF TGTGCCAGCAGCTTAGACATGGGCCCTGAAGCTTTCTTT
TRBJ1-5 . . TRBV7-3 CACRGEPQHF TGTGCGTGCCGGGGGGAGCCCCAGCATTTT
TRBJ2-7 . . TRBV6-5 CASSYSKTGPYEQYF TGTGCCAGCAGTTACTCGAAAACAGGGCCCTACGAGCAGTACTTC
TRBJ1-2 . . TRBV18 CASSEGSNYGYTF TGTGCCAGCTCAGAGGGCTCAAACTATGGCTACACCTTC
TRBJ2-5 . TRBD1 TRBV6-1 CATTGTGMGETQYF TGTGCCACCACCGGGACAGGGATGGGAGAGACCCAGTACTTC
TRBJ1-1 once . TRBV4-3 CASSQAPSGGRLDWAFF TGCGCCAGCAGCCAAGCCCCTTCCGGAGGGCGGTTGGACTGGGCTTTCTTT
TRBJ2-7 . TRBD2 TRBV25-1 CASSDHAGGYEQYF TGTGCCAGCAGTGACCATGCGGGGGGCTACGAGCAGTACTTC
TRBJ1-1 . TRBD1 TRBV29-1 CSAYPGTGSTFF TGCAGCGCCTACCCCGGGACAGGTAGTACTTTCTTT
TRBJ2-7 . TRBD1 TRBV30 CAWRRQGGHYEQYF TGTGCCTGGAGACGACAGGGTGGCCACTACGAGCAGTACTTC
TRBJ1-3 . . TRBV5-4 CASSSPPGAGNTIYF TGTGCCAGCAGCTCACCCCCCGGGGCTGGAAACACCATATATTTT
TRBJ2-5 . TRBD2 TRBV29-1 CSSTTSGGETQYF TGCAGCTCTACGACTAGCGGGGGAGAGACCCAGTACTTC
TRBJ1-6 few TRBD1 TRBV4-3 CASSQGVTRTGSSYNSPLHF TGCGCCAGCAGCCAAGGGGTGACGAGGACAGGGAGCTCCTATAATTCACCCCTCCACTTT
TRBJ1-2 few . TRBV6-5 CASSHGGYGYTF TGTGCCAGCAGTCACGGGGGCTATGGCTACACCTTC
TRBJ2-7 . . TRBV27 CASRVGGAGKHEQYF TGTGCCAGCAGAGTAGGGGGGGCGGGTAAGCACGAGCAGTACTTC
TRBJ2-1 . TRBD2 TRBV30 CAWGGLAFGNEQFF TGTGCCTGGGGGGGACTAGCTTTTGGCAATGAGCAGTTCTTC
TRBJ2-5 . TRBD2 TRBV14 CASSRPGTAREQYF TGTGCCAGCAGCCGGCCCGGGACCGCGCGGGAGCAGTACTTC
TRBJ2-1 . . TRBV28 CASSLGGYSYNEQFF TGTGCCAGCAGTTTAGGGGGGTACTCCTACAATGAGCAGTTCTTC
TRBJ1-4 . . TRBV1 CTSRPGDSRRDNEKLFF TGCACCAGCAGACCCGGGGACAGCCGAAGAGATAATGAAAAACTGTTTTTT
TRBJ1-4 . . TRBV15 CATSPNGRLGEKLFF TGTGCCACCAGCCCGAATGGGCGACTAGGTGAAAAACTGTTTTTT
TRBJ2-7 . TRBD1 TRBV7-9 CASSATGQGLYEQYF TGTGCCAGCAGCGCGACGGGACAGGGATTGTACGAGCAGTACTTC
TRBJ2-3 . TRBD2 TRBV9 CASSGEGLAVNTDTQYF TGTGCCAGCAGCGGGGAGGGACTAGCGGTTAACACAGATACGCAGTATTTT
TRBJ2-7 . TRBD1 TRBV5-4 CASSPSRDSLSEQYF TGTGCCAGCAGCCCGAGCCGGGACAGCCTAAGCGAGCAGTACTTC
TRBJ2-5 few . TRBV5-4 CASSSWDFQETQYF TGTGCCAGCAGCTCATGGGACTTTCAAGAGACCCAGTACTTC
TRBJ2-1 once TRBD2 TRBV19 CASSIGFSGGANEQFF TGTGCCAGTAGTATAGGGTTTAGCGGGGGGGCGAATGAGCAGTTCTTC
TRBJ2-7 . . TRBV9 CASSLTEQHNYEQYF TGTGCCAGCAGCCTCACGGAGCAGCACAACTACGAGCAGTACTTC
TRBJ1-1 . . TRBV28 CASERVNTEAFF TGTGCCAGCGAGAGGGTGAACACTGAAGCTTTCTTT
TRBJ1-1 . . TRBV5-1 CASSRAPETGLFMNTEAFF TGCGCCAGCAGCCGTGCCCCCGAGACAGGTTTGTTCATGAACACTGAAGCTTTCTTT
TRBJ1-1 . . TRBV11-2 CASSQPEGSEAFF TGTGCCAGCAGCCAACCAGAGGGCTCTGAAGCTTTCTTT
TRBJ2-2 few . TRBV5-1 CASSLVVGNPSTGELFF TGCGCCAGCAGCTTAGTGGTCGGGAACCCTTCCACCGGGGAGCTGTTTTTT
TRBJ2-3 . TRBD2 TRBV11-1 CASSLQGLESDTQYF TGTGCCAGCAGCTTACAAGGACTAGAATCAGATACGCAGTATTTT
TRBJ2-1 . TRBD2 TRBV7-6 CASSLLAGGHNEQFF TGTGCCAGCAGCTTATTAGCGGGGGGGCACAATGAGCAGTTCTTC
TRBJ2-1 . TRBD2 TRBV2 CASSEQRGAYNEQFF TGTGCCAGCAGTGAACAGCGGGGGGCATACAATGAGCAGTTCTTC
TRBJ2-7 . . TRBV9 CASTLGGDTDYEQYF TGTGCCAGCACCCTAGGGGGGGACACCGACTACGAGCAGTACTTC
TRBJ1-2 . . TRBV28 CASSSYYGYTF TGTGCCAGCAGTTCATACTATGGCTACACCTTC
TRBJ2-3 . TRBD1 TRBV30 CAWTIDRVTDTQYF TGTGCCTGGACCATTGACAGGGTCACAGATACGCAGTATTTT
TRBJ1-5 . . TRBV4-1 CASSQERGSNQPQHF TGCGCCAGCAGCCAAGAGCGGGGGAGCAATCAGCCCCAGCATTTT
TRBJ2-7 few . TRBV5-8 CASSLGLRGGYYEQYF TGTGCCAGCAGCTTGGGGCTGCGGGGCGGTTACTACGAGCAGTACTTC
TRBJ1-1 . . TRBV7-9 CASSQLPGTEAFF TGTGCCAGCAGCCAACTACCGGGCACTGAAGCTTTCTTT
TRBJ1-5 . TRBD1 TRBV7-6 CASSPGTGDSNQPQHF TGTGCCAGCAGCCCGGGGACAGGGGATAGCAATCAGCCCCAGCATTTT
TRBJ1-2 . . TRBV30 CAWRSIRSGLGYGYTF TGTGCCTGGAGGTCCATACGGAGTGGCCTGGGCTATGGCTACACCTTC
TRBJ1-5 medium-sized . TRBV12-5 CASGFQSTGHLSNQPQHF TGTGCTAGTGGTTTTCAATCCACTGGACACCTTAGCAATCAGCCCCAGCATTTT
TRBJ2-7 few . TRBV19 CASSVVGEGEQYF TGTGCCAGTAGTGTCGTAGGGGAAGGCGAGCAGTACTTC
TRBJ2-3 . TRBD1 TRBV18 CASSRNRDRGGDTQYF TGTGCCAGCTCACGAAACCGGGACAGGGGCGGGGATACGCAGTATTTT
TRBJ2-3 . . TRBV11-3 CASNGGETDTQYF TGTGCCAGCAACGGCGGGGAAACAGATACGCAGTATTTT
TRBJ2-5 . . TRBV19 CASSPGLQETQYF TGTGCCAGTAGTCCTGGACTCCAAGAGACCCAGTACTTC
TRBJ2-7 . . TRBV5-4 CASSLQGGRYEQYF TGTGCCAGCAGCTTGCAGGGGGGCCGCTACGAGCAGTACTTC
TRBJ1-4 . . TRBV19 CASSIIIRRDEKLFF TGTGCCAGTAGTATAATTATCAGGCGTGATGAAAAACTGTTTTTT
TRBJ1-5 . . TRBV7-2 CASSLNAGRPQHF TGTGCCAGCAGCTTAAACGCGGGGCGGCCCCAGCATTTT
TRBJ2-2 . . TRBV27 CASSFGGNTGELFF TGTGCCAGCAGTTTCGGCGGGAACACCGGGGAGCTGTTTTTT
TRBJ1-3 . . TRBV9 CASSAMGPSGNTIYF TGTGCCAGCAGCGCGATGGGCCCTTCTGGAAACACCATATATTTT
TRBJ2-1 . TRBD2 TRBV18 CASSGTSGGISYNEQFF TGTGCCAGCTCCGGGACTAGCGGGGGGATCTCCTACAATGAGCAGTTCTTC
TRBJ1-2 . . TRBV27 CASSSQSTNYGYPF TGTGCCAGCAGTTCTCAGAGTACTAACTATGGCTACCCCTTC
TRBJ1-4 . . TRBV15 CATSRDVMAGNEKLFF TGTGCCACCAGCAGAGACGTAATGGCGGGTAATGAAAAACTGTTTTTT
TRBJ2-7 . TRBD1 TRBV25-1 CASGEGASSYEQYF TGTGCCAGCGGAGAGGGGGCGTCCTCCTACGAGCAGTACTTC
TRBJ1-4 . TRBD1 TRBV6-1 CASSSRDSNEKLFF TGTGCCAGCAGTTCCCGGGACAGTAATGAAAAACTGTTTTTT
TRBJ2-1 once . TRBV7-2 CASSLAAVYNEQFF TGTGCCAGCAGCCTAGCTGCAGTTTACAATGAGCAGTTCTTC
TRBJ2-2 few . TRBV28 CASIPGTRAGELFF TGTGCCAGCATTCCGGGCACCAGGGCCGGGGAGCTGTTTTTT
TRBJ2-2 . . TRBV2 CASATENTGELFF TGTGCCAGCGCCACAGAGAACACCGGGGAGCTGTTTTTT